This TCR beta chain was identified during a study of T cells in localized non-small cell lung cancer. CDR1 is SSHAT, CDR2 FNYEAQ, per germline (reference sequence). There are 14 residues in the CDR3. General study points: Adjacent uninvolved lung tissue had the highest T cell clonality, exceeding tumor.

In the case of this clone: The antigen is unknown. An end of the junction differs from the germline gene, which may be a read error.

The table came from immunoSEQ multiplex PCR; TCRdb's copy has only in-frame clones and leaves some out. Of 60,000 to 85,000 clones in the sample, 85% to 90% were seen once. This sequence originates from a male donor aged 60 or over with stage III squamous cell lung carcinoma. Sequences were derived from peripheral blood, sampled before any cancer treatment. V and J are TRBV7-7 and TRBJ2-5, with 7 positions matching TRBD1. CDR3 DNA: TGTGCTAGCAGCCCGGGACAGATGAAAGAGACCCAGTACTTC. Protein sequence: CASSPGQMKETQYF.